Listed here is a single TCR beta chain. Its target is unknown. The study reverse transcribed the entire isolated RNA, so it sequenced expressed TCRB transcripts. Libraries were prepared by immunoSEQ multiplex PCR; TCRdb keeps only in-frame clonotypes and omits some of them. The sample lists 400,000 to 500,000 clones; roughly 14% were seen once. This entry comes from a study of beta chain features in type 1 diabetes. Study findings and constraints: Type 1 diabetes patients showed a moderate but significant shortening of TCRB CDR3s in all four CD4+ subsets.

The V gene's germline CDR1 is SQVTM and CDR2 ANQGSEA. The CDR3 runs to 11 residues. V lost 3 bases, J lost 8 bases, and 8 bases lay in between. Sequenced input: naive CD4+ T cells from blood. The source is a man in his thirties or forties in good health. The V gene is TRBV29-1, the J gene TRBJ2-1; the D gene is possibly TRBD2 (5 bases). The CDR3 region is CSVERAYEQFF. The CDR3 region has the DNA TGCAGCGTTGAGAGGGCGTATGAGCAGTTCTTC.